The 13 T cell receptor beta chains in this list originate from one sample, sequenced in a study of cytomegalovirus exposure and HLA in healthy donors. PCR used 60 Vbeta primers and 13 Jbeta primers. TCRdb's copy holds only in-frame clones and misses some; the assay was immunoSEQ multiplex PCR. The profile shows tens of thousands of clones, around 86% of them singletons. Material: PBMCs. These receptors were taken from a young man in good health and CMV-seropositive.

The rearrangement joins TRBV5-4 to TRBJ2-1, with 11 bases matching TRBD2. CDR3 length: 15 residues. The trim removed 1 base at V and 9 bases at J, leaving 6 bases unmatched. The V gene's germline CDR1 is SGHNT and CDR2 YYREEE (reference sequence). In DNA form, the CDR3 reads TGTGCCAGCAGCTTGAAACTAGCGGGGGCAGCTGAGCAGTTCTTC. It codes for CASSLKLAGAAEQFF.

V gene TRBV2 combines with J gene TRBJ1-2; possible D gene TRBD1, 6 bases. V was cut by 7 bases and J by 3 bases, with 15 bases left in between. CDR3 length: 14 amino acids. From germline, CDR1 is SNHLY and CDR2 FYNNEI. The CDR3 protein is CASTPRQDHYGYTF. CDR3 sequence (DNA): TGTGCCAGCACTCCGAGACAGGACCACTATGGCTACACCTTC. The full variable domain, with the rest looked up from reference TRBV2 and TRBJ1-2, is EPEVTQTPSHQVTQMGQEVILRCVPISNHLYFYWYRQILGQKVEFLVSFYNNEISEKSEIFDDQFSVERPDGSNFTLKIRSTKLEDSAMYFCASTPRQDHYGYTFGSGTRLTVV.

CDR3 residues: CASSKTGIRTEAFF. The CDR3 DNA reads TGTGCCAGCAGCAAGACAGGGATTCGAACTGAAGCTTTCTTT. The chain has TRBV28 and TRBJ1-1; 7 positions agree with TRBD1. The trim removed 6 bases at V and 5 bases at J, leaving 9 bases unmatched. There are 14 residues in the CDR3. Germline V gives CDR1 MDHEN, CDR2 SYDVKM.

V is TRBV14 and J is TRBJ2-7, with 8 bases fitting TRBD1. Trimming cost V 1 base and J 1 base; bases outside gene matches: 0. Germline V CDR1 and CDR2: SGHDN, FVKESK. The CDR3 is 14 amino acids. This CDR3 is CASSQGQGSYEQYF. The CDR3 DNA reads TGTGCCAGCAGCCAAGGACAGGGGTCCTACGAGCAGTACTTC.

The chain recombines TRBV19 with TRBJ2-7; 9 bases match TRBD2. With 9 bases clipped from V and 2 bases from J, the junction kept 8 bases outside the gene matches. The CDR3 sequence is 14 residues long. CDR1 is LNHDA, CDR2 SQIVND, per germline (reference sequence). The CDR3 reads CASTSGSATYEQYF. CDR3 bases: TGTGCCAGCACTAGCGGGTCGGCTACCTACGAGCAGTACTTC. The full variable domain, its missing parts supplied by reference TRBV19 and TRBJ2-7, is DGGITQSPKYLFRKEGQNVTLSCEQNLNHDAMYWYRQDPGQGLRLIYYSQIVNDFQKGDIAEGYSVSREKKESFPLTVTSAQKNPTAFYLCASTSGSATYEQYFGPGTRLTVT.

This sequence joins TRBV6-4 and TRBJ2-1; 7 bases are a match to TRBD1. Germline loops: CDR1 MRHNA, CDR2 SNTAGT. This CDR3 is built from 15 residues. V shed 5 bases and J 0 bases; nucleotides not matched to a gene: 4. The CDR3 DNA follows: TGTGCCAGCAGTTCAGGGGGTCTCTCCTACAATGAGCAGTTCTTC. It codes for CASSSGGLSYNEQFF.

The V and J genes are TRBV2 and TRBJ2-7; 7 nucleotides line up with TRBD1. The CDR3 runs 14 residues. V was clipped by 5 bases and J by 4 bases; unmatched bases: 8. Germline lookup yields CDR1 SNHLY and CDR2 FYNNEI. The CDR3 coding sequence is TGTGCCAGCAGTCCCGACAGGGTGGGATACGAGCAGTACTTC. Amino acids: CASSPDRVGYEQYF.

The chain links TRBV19 to TRBJ1-5; D is possibly TRBD1 (6 bases). Per germline, CDR1 LNHDA and CDR2 SQIVND (reference sequence). V dropped 3 bases and J dropped 1 base, with 13 bases sitting between them. The CDR3 length is 16 residues. The CDR3 nucleotides are TGTGCCAGTAGTATCCGGTCAGGGGACAGCAATCAGCCCCAGCATTTT. This sequence encodes CASSIRSGDSNQPQHF.

The gene calls are TRBV11-2 and TRBJ2-5, with 12 bases fitting TRBD2. This CDR3 region has 16 residues. Germline V gives CDR1 SGHAT, CDR2 FQNNGV. With V trimmed by 1 base and J by 5 bases, 5 bases remained unmatched. The CDR3 spells CASSLGASGRAETQYF. As DNA, the CDR3 is TGTGCCAGCAGCTTAGGCGCTAGCGGGAGGGCGGAGACCCAGTACTTC.

A few counts support this clone. The chain recombines TRBV2 with TRBJ1-4; 7 nucleotides align to TRBD1. The CDR3 is 13 residues long. Germline loops: CDR1 SNHLY, CDR2 FYNNEI. V dropped 4 bases and J dropped 5; count of bases not matched to a gene: 1. For the CDR3, the DNA is TGTGCCAGCAGTGCGGGACAGAATGAAAAACTGTTTTTT. Translated: CASSAGQNEKLFF.

The rearrangement uses TRBV9 and TRBJ2-7, with 10 bases that match TRBD2. V was clipped by 5 bases and J by 4 bases; unmatched bases: 9. CDR1 is SGDLS and CDR2 is YYNGEE in the germline V gene. The CDR3 length is 15 residues. The CDR3 loop reads CASSLSGTSAYEQYF. The CDR3 DNA is TGTGCCAGCAGTCTGTCCGGGACTAGCGCGTACGAGCAGTACTTC.

V is TRBV5-1 and J is TRBJ2-1; 9 bases match TRBD1. CDR3 size: 16 residues. The J segment lost 8 bases and the V segment lost 5 bases, leaving 14 bases of the junction unmatched. Germline loops: CDR1 SGHRS, CDR2 YFSETQ. CDR3 nucleotides: TGCGCCAGCAGTCAGGAGACAGGGGGAGTGGGCGATGAGCAGTTCTTC. Residues: CASSQETGGVGDEQFF.

The V call is TRBV6-5, the J call TRBJ1-5, with no clear D. CDR1 is MNHEY, CDR2 SVGAGI, per germline. The V gene lost 4 bases and the J gene lost 0 bases, with 13 bases spanning the gap. This CDR3 contains 16 residues. The CDR3 bases are TGTGCCAGCAGTTCCCCGGGAGGGAATAGCAATCAGCCCCAGCATTTT. This codes for CASSSPGGNSNQPQHF.